This entry lists 17 T cell receptor beta chains sequenced from one sample in a study of cytomegalovirus exposure and HLA in healthy donors. The PCR made use of 60 Vbeta and 13 Jbeta primers. Generated by immunoSEQ multiplex PCR, the TCRdb table keeps only in-frame clones and is missing some. The table records 210,000 or so clones, 78% of them present only once. The sample taken for sequencing was PBMCs. These receptors were collected from a boy aged 5 to 17 in good health and CMV-seronegative.

This chain links TRBV10-3 with TRBJ2-3, with 10 positions matching TRBD2. CDR3 size: 19 residues. CDR1 and CDR2 (germline): ENHRY, SYGVKD. After removal of 3 bases from V and 4 bases from J, the junction contained 16 bases not matched to a gene. The chain's CDR3 is CAISESGRAITKVADTQYF. Here the CDR3 DNA reads TGTGCCATCAGTGAAAGCGGGAGGGCGATAACCAAAGTTGCAGATACGCAGTATTTT.

This clone showed up just a few times. This rearrangement joins TRBV7-8 to TRBJ1-6; TRBD1 is a possible D gene (5 bases). Germline lookup yields CDR1 SGHVS and CDR2 FQNEAQ. V was shortened by 5 bases and J by 9 bases, with 14 bases between the two germline ends. The CDR3 extends over 14 amino acids. The CDR3 sequence: CASSPAWRGSPLHF. The CDR3 nucleotides are TGTGCCAGCAGCCCCGCCTGGAGGGGTTCACCCCTCCACTTT.

The V and J genes are TRBV2 and TRBJ2-5; D might be TRBD1 (5 bases). TRBJ2-7 matches the DNA end more closely, so the J call is doubtful. Germline lookup yields CDR1 SNHLY and CDR2 FYNNEI. CDR3 length equals 12 residues. Here the CDR3 DNA reads TGTGCCAGCAGGAGCAGGGATTACGAGCAGTACTTC. Translated, it gives CASRSRDYEQYF.

J is TRBJ1-1 and V is TRBV7-9; tentative D call: TRBD1 (5 bases). The CDR3 totals 13 residues. Germline lookup yields CDR1 SEHNR and CDR2 FQNEAQ (reference sequence). V was clipped by 5 bases and J by 5 bases, with 12 bases between them. Here the CDR3 reads CASSLTGGTEAFF. The CDR3 DNA follows: TGTGCCAGCAGCCTTACCGGGGGAACTGAAGCTTTCTTT.

The chain joins TRBV5-1 to TRBJ2-2; 9 bases line up with TRBD2. Trimming at V came to 4 bases and at J to 2 bases, leaving 6 bases not matched to a gene. The length of the CDR3 is 16 residues. The germline CDR1 and CDR2 sequences are SGHRS and YFSETQ. This CDR3 is CASSRVLAGNTGELFF. The CDR3 nucleotides read TGCGCCAGCAGCCGAGTACTAGCGGGCAACACCGGGGAGCTGTTTTTT. Full variable domain (missing parts from reference TRBV5-1 and TRBJ2-2): KAGVTQTPRYLIKTRGQQVTLSCSPISGHRSVSWYQQTPGQGLQFLFEYFSETQRNKGNFPGRFSGRQFSNSRSEMNVSTLELGDSALYLCASSRVLAGNTGELFFGEGSRLTVL.

The sample holds a few counts of this clone. The rearrangement links TRBV5-4 to TRBJ2-7, with 14 bases aligning to TRBD2. This CDR3 is built from 15 residues. V shed 4 bases, J shed 4 bases, and the junction held 4 bases outside the gene matches. Germline CDR1 SGHNT, CDR2 YYREEE (reference sequence). DNA of the CDR3: TGTGCCAGCAGCCAGGGACTAGCGGGGGAATACGAGCAGTACTTC. It encodes CASSQGLAGEYEQYF.

The CDR3 is CASSHRGGTAYGYTF. CDR3 DNA: TGTGCCAGCAGTCACCGTGGGGGGACGGCCTATGGCTACACCTTC. This chain joins TRBV27 and TRBJ1-2; D is perhaps TRBD1 (5 bases). The CDR3 extends over 15 amino acids. Germline lookup yields CDR1 MNHEY and CDR2 SMNVEV (reference sequence). Trimming cost V 5 bases and J 4 bases, with 17 bases left between them.

This clone was detected only once. The chain couples TRBV30 to TRBJ2-3; 9 bases fit TRBD2. Germline trimming cut 2 bases from V and 3 bases from J; bases unmatched to any gene: 6. CDR3 length: 15 amino acids. Germline-derived CDR1 and CDR2 are GTSNPN and SVGIG (reference sequence). CDR3 residues: CAWSQLAGLTDTQYF. The CDR3 nucleotides are TGTGCCTGGAGTCAACTAGCGGGTTTAACAGATACGCAGTATTTT.

The rearrangement joins TRBV6-1 to TRBJ1-1; tentative D call: TRBD1 (5 bases). Trimming cost V 6 bases and J 0 bases, with 8 bases left between them. CDR3 length: 13 amino acids. The germline V gene has CDR1 MNHNS and CDR2 SASEGT. Here the CDR3 reads CASSRALNTEAFF. The CDR3 DNA is TGTGCCAGCAGCAGGGCGTTGAACACTGAAGCTTTCTTT.

The chain is built from TRBV10-3 and TRBJ2-2, with D tentatively TRBD2 (5 bases). V was clipped by 0 bases and J by 1 base, with 9 bases between them. This CDR3 region has 16 residues. Germline CDR1 reads ENHRY; CDR2 reads SYGVKD. The CDR3, as DNA: TGTGCCATCAGTGAGTCTTGGGCGGGGAACACCGGGGAGCTGTTTTTT. Its translation is CAISESWAGNTGELFF.

The CDR3 nucleotides read TGTGCCCTCCATTCTAGCGGGAGGGGCACAGATACGCAGTATTTT. Amino acid sequence: CALHSSGRGTDTQYF. This chain joins TRBV30 and TRBJ2-3, with 12 bases lining up with TRBD2. This CDR3 contains 15 residues. V lost 8 bases to trimming and J lost 1 base; unmatched junction nucleotides: 7. The germline CDR1 and CDR2 sequences are GTSNPN and SVGIG (reference sequence).

This clone has more than one count but fewer than ten. The J gene is TRBJ1-5, the V gene TRBV18; 9 bases align to TRBD1. Germline V gene lookup returns CDR1 KGHSH and CDR2 LQKENI. The V gene end was trimmed by 6 bases and the J gene end by 0 bases; junction bases not matched to a gene: 6. The CDR3 covers 16 residues. DNA for the CDR3: TGTGCCAGCTCCCCCGGGACAGGGAATAGCAATCAGCCCCAGCATTTT. Amino acids: CASSPGTGNSNQPQHF.

For the CDR3, the DNA is TGTGCCAGCAGCCAGACAGTGTCCTACGAGCAGTACTTC. Encoded protein: CASSQTVSYEQYF. This chain links TRBV11-2 with TRBJ2-7; the D gene is possibly TRBD1 (5 bases). V lost 5 bases and J lost 1, with 9 bases in between. The CDR3 spans 13 residues. Looked up from germline, CDR1 is SGHAT and CDR2 is FQNNGV.

This chain connects TRBV27 to TRBJ2-1, with D perhaps matching TRBD2 (5 bases). The CDR3 has 13 amino acids. The V end lost 4 bases, the J end lost 10 bases, and 14 bases lay between the germline ends. Per germline, CDR1 MNHEY and CDR2 SMNVEV (reference sequence). This CDR3 reads CASSSRLAPEQFF. CDR3 nucleotide sequence: TGTGCCAGCAGTTCACGGCTAGCCCCCGAGCAGTTCTTC.

The chain uses TRBV7-2 and TRBJ2-1; D call uncertain. V lost 1 base to trimming and J lost 10 bases, with 14 bases between them. Germline CDR1 SGHTA, CDR2 FQGNSA. The CDR3 has 14 amino acids. The CDR3 DNA sequence: TGTGCCAGCAGCTTAGGATTTGGCGACTCAGAGCAGTTCTTC. Protein sequence: CASSLGFGDSEQFF.

This rearrangement joins TRBV30 to TRBJ2-5, with 8 bases that match TRBD1. The CDR3 length is 15 residues. J lost 11 bases, V lost 4 bases, and 18 bases had no gene match. Germline V gene data show CDR1 as GTSNPN and CDR2 as SVGIG (reference sequence). CDR3 protein: CAWTLGTGTASEQYF. Here the CDR3 DNA reads TGTGCCTGGACTCTTGGGACAGGTACCGCTTCGGAGCAGTACTTC. The full variable domain, rest sourced from reference TRBV30 and TRBJ2-5, is SQTIHQWPATLVQPVGSPLSLECTVEGTSNPNLYWYRQAAGRGLQLLFYSVGIGQISSEVPQNLSASRPQDRQFILSSKKLLLSDSGFYLCAWTLGTGTASEQYFGPGTRLLVL.

V is TRBV7-9 and J is TRBJ1-1, with TRBD1 identical over 10 bases. V lost 3 bases and J lost 4; bases outside the gene matches: 17. The germline gives CDR1 SEHNR, CDR2 FQNEAQ (reference sequence). The CDR3 is made up of 19 amino acids. The CDR3 coding sequence is TGTGCCAGCAGCTTGTTAAAGGGACAGGGGTCGCGGGAGCTCACTGAAGCTTTCTTT. Translating gives CASSLLKGQGSRELTEAFF.